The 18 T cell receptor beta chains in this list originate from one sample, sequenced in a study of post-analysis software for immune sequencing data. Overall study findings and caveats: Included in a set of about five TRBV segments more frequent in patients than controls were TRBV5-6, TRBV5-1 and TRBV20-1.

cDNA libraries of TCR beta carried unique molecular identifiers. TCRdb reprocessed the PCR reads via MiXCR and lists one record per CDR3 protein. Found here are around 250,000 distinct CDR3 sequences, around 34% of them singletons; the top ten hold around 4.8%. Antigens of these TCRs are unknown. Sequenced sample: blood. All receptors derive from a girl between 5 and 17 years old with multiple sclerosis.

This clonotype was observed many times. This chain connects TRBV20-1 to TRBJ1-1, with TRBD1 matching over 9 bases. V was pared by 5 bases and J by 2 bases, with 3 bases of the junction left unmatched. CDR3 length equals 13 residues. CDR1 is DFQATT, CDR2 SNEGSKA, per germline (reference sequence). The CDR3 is CSAWGQGNTEAFF. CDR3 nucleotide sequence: TGCAGTGCTTGGGGACAGGGAAACACTGAAGCTTTCTTT.

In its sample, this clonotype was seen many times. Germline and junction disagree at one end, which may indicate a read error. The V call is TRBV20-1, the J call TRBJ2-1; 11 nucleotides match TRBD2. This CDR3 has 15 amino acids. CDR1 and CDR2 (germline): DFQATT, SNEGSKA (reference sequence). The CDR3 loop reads CSARVYSGGGNERFF. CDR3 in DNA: TGCAGTGCTAGAGTATATAGCGGGGGGGGAAATGAGCGGTTCTTC.

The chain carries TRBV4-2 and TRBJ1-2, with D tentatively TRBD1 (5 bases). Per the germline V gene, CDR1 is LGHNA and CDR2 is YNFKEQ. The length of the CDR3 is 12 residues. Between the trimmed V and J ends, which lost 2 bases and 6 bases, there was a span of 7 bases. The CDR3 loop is CASSQSRDGYTF. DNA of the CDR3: TGTGCCAGCAGCCAATCCAGGGATGGCTACACCTTC.

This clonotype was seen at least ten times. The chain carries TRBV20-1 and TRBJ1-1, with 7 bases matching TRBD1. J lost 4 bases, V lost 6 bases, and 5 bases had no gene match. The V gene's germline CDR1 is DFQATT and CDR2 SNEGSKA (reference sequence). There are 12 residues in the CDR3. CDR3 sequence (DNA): TGCAGTGCATCTACAGGGGTCACTGAAGCTTTCTTT. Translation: CSASTGVTEAFF.

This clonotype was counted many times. This chain's CDR3 is CASSPLGANTEAFF. CDR3 nucleotides: TGTGCCAGCAGCCCCTTGGGAGCGAACACTGAAGCTTTCTTT. The J gene is TRBJ1-1, the V gene TRBV7-9; D remains ambiguous. From germline, CDR1 is SEHNR and CDR2 FQNEAQ (reference sequence). V was pared by 5 bases and J by 1 base, with 11 bases between. The CDR3 is made up of 14 amino acids.

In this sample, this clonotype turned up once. CDR3 nucleotide sequence: TGTGCCAGCAGCGTAGATGGGACGCCCGGAGAGACCCAGTACTTC. This translates into CASSVDGTPGETQYF. The chain links TRBV9 to TRBJ2-5; D tentatively fits TRBD1 or TRBD2 (5 bases each). CDR3 size: 15 residues. Deletions cut 0 bases from V and 4 bases from J, with 13 bases between. Germline CDR1 is SGDLS and CDR2 is YYNGEE.

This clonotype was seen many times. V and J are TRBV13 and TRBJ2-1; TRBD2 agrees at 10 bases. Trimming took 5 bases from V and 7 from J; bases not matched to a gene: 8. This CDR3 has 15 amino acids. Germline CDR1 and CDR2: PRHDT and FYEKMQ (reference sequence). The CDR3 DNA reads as TGTGCCAGCAGCCTGTCGGGACTAGCGAGGAATGAGCAGTTCTTC. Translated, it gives CASSLSGLARNEQFF.

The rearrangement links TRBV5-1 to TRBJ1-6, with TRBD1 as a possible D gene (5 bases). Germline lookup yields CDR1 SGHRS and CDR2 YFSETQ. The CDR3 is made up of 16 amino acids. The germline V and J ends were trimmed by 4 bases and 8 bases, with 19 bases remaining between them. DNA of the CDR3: TGCGCCAGCAGCCTGGCGGGGGTTGGGGAAGATTCACCCCTCCACTTT. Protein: CASSLAGVGEDSPLHF. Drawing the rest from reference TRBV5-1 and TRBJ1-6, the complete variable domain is KAGVTQTPRYLIKTRGQQVTLSCSPISGHRSVSWYQQTPGQGLQFLFEYFSETQRNKGNFPGRFSGRQFSNSRSEMNVSTLELGDSALYLCASSLAGVGEDSPLHFGNGTRLTVT.

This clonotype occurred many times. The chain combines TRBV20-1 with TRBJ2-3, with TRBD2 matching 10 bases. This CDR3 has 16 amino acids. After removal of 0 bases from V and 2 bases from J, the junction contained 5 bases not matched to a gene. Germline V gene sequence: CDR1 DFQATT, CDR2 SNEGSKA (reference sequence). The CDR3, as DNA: TGCAGTGCTAGAGATCAGCTAGCGGGAGTCACAGATACGCAGTATTTT. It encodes CSARDQLAGVTDTQYF.

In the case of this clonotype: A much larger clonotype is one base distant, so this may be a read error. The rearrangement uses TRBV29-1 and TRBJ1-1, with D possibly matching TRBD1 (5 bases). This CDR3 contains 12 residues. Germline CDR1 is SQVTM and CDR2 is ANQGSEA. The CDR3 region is CGVRDPDTEAFF. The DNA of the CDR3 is TGCGGCGTTCGGGACCCAGACACTGAAGCTTTCTTT.

CDR3: CATSSSDRAAWETQYF. CDR3 in DNA: TGTGCCACCAGCTCCTCGGACAGGGCCGCTTGGGAGACCCAGTACTTC. This chain links TRBV15 with TRBJ2-5, with 8 bases identical to TRBD1. The CDR3 runs to 16 residues. With 5 bases clipped from V and 5 bases from J, the junction kept 13 bases outside the gene matches. CDR1 and CDR2 from the germline V gene are LNHNV and YYDKDF (reference sequence). Full variable domain (outside the CDR3, taken from reference TRBV15 and TRBJ2-5): DAMVIQNPRYQVTQFGKPVTLSCSQTLNHNVMYWYQQKSSQAPKLLFHYYDKDFNNEADTPDNFQSRRPNTSFCFLDIRSPGLGDTAMYLCATSSSDRAAWETQYFGPGTRLLVL.

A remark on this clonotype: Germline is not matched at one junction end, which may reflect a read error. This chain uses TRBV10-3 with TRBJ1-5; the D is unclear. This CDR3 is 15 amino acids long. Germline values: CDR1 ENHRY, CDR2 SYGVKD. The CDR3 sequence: CAISESAGENQPQHF. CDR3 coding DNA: TGTGCCATCAGCGAGTCGGCAGGCGAAAATCAGCCCCAGCATTTT.

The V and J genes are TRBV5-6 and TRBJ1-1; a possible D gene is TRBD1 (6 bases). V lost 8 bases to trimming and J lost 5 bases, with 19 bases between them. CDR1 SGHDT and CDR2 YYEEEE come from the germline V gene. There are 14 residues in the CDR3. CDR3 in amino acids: CASSQGPRWTEAFF. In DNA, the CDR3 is TGTGCCAGTAGCCAGGGGCCCAGATGGACTGAAGCTTTCTTT.

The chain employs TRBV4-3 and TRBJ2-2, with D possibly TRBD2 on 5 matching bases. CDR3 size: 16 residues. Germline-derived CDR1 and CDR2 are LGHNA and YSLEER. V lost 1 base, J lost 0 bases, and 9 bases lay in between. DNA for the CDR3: TGCGCCAGCAGCCAAGGAAATAGCGCGAACACCGGGGAGCTGTTTTTT. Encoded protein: CASSQGNSANTGELFF.

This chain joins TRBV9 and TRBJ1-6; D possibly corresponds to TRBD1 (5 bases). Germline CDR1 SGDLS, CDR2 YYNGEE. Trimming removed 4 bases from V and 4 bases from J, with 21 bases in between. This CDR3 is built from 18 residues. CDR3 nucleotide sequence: TGTGCCAGCAGCCCAGGACTAACTGGGGCCCAATATAATTCACCCCTCCACTTT. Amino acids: CASSPGLTGAQYNSPLHF.

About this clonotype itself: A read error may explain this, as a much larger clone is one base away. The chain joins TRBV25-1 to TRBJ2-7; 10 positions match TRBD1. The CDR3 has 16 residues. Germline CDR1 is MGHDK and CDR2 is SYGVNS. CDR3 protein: CASSHGTGVSSYELYF. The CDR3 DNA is TGTGCCAGCAGTCACGGGACAGGGGTATCCTCCTACGAGCTGTACTTC.

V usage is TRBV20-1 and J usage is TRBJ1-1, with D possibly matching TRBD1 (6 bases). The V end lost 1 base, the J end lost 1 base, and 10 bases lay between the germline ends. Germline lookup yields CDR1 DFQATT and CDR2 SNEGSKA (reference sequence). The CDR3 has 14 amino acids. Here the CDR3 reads CSARAATGNTEAFF. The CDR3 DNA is TGCAGTGCTAGAGCCGCGACAGGGAACACTGAAGCTTTCTTT.

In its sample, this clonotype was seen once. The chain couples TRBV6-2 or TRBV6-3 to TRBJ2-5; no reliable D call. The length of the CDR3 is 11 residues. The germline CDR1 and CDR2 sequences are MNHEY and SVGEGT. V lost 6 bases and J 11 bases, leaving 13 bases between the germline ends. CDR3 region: CASSFDTRQYF. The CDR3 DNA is TGTGCCAGCAGCTTCGATACGCGGCAGTACTTC.